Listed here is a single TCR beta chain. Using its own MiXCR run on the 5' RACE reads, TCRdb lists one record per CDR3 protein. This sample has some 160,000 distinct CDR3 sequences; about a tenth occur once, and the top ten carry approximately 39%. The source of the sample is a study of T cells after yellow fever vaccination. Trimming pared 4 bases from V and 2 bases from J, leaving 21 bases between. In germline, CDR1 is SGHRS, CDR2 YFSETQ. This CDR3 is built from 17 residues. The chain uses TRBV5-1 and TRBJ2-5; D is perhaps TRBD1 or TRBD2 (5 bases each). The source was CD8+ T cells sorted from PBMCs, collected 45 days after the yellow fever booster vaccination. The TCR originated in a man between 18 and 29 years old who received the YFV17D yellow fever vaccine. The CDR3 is CASSPISPGRSQETQYF. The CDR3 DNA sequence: TGCGCCAGCAGCCCGATAAGTCCGGGACGGTCGCAAGAGACCCAGTACTTC.